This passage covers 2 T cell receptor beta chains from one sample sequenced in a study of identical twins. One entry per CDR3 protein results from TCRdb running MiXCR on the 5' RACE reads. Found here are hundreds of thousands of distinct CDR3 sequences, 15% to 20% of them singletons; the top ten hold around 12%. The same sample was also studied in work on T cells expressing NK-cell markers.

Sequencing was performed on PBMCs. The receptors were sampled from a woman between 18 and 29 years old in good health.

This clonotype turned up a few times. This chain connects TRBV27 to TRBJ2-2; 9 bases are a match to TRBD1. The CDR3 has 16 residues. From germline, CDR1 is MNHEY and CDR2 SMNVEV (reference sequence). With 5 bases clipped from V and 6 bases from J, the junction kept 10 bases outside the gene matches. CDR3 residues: CASSPGTGSWPGELFF. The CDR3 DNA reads TGTGCCAGCAGTCCCGGGACAGGGTCGTGGCCCGGGGAGCTGTTTTTT.

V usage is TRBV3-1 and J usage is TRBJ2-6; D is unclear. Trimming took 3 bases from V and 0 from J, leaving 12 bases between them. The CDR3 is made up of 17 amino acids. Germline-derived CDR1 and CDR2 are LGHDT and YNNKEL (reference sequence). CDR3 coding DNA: TGTGCCAGCAGCCATTCCTACTTCCACTCTGGGGCCAACGTCCTGACTTTC. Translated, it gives CASSHSYFHSGANVLTF.